This TCR beta chain was observed in a study of blood T cells in healthy people across ages. Points from the study as a whole: No one knew whether donors had CMV, which possibly confounded expanded clonotype changes. Naive and antigen-experienced cells were not separated, limiting conclusive comparison.

Primed by a sample-barcoded 5' primer and a J-beta primer mix, a second PCR proceeded for roughly 7 to 11 cycles. A single record per CDR3 protein comes from TCRdb applying MiXCR to the 5' RACE reads. The sample gives hundreds of thousands of distinct CDR3 sequences, more than 45% of which show up once; over 20% is in the top ten. In germline, CDR1 is DFQATT, CDR2 SNEGSKA (reference sequence). The CDR3 is made up of 10 amino acids. Details on this clonotype: Its antigen is not identified.

Material for sequencing was blood. The chain has TRBV20-1 and TRBJ2-5; tentative D call: TRBD1 (5 bases). This TCR derives from a young man in good health. CDR3: CTPTEETQYF. In DNA, the CDR3 is TGCACCCCGACAGAGGAGACCCAGTACTTC.